The present T cell receptor beta chain was sequenced within a study of cytomegalovirus exposure and HLA in healthy donors. Both 60 Vbeta primers and 13 Jbeta primers went into the PCR. Libraries were prepared by immunoSEQ multiplex PCR; TCRdb keeps only in-frame clonotypes and omits some of them. The specimen's table records about 130,000 clones. CDR1 is SEHNR, CDR2 FQNEAQ, per germline (reference sequence). The CDR3 extends over 12 amino acids. The germline V and J ends were trimmed by 5 bases and 3 bases, with 7 bases remaining between them. J is TRBJ2-5 and V is TRBV7-9; D is undetermined. The sequenced material came from PBMCs. The TCR was taken from a man in his forties in good health and CMV-seronegative. CDR3 coding DNA: TGTGCCAGCAGCCCCCCAAAAGAGACCCAGTACTTC. It specifies CASSPPKETQYF.